This T cell receptor (beta chain) originates from a study of cytomegalovirus exposure and HLA in healthy donors. Findings and caveats of the study: Among TCR sequences, most were rare, though some public TCRs appeared in many donors. Reports indicated that the classifier achieved high specificity and sensitivity in diagnosing cytomegalovirus status. In an earlier analysis, about 87% or about 30%: the productive usage of most TCR beta V segments. Excluded were some V segments that proved indistinguishable, including TRBV6-2 and TRBV6-3.

The CDR3 covers 18 residues. Germline-derived CDR1 and CDR2 are SGHRS and YFSETQ. V lost 0 bases and J lost 1, with 17 bases in between. Concerning this clone: The target antigen is unknown.

The PCR contained 60 Vbeta and 13 Jbeta primers. TCRdb's copy holds only in-frame clones and misses some; the assay was immunoSEQ multiplex PCR. The table has about 200,000 clones, around 82% seen once. This clonotype was sampled from a woman between 25 and 40 years old in good health and CMV-seronegative. The sample was PBMCs. The rearrangement joins TRBV5-1 to TRBJ1-3; no clear D. The CDR3 DNA reads as TGCGCCAGCAGCTTGGTGGCACATCCGGCGGGTTCTGGAAACACCATATATTTT. Protein product: CASSLVAHPAGSGNTIYF.